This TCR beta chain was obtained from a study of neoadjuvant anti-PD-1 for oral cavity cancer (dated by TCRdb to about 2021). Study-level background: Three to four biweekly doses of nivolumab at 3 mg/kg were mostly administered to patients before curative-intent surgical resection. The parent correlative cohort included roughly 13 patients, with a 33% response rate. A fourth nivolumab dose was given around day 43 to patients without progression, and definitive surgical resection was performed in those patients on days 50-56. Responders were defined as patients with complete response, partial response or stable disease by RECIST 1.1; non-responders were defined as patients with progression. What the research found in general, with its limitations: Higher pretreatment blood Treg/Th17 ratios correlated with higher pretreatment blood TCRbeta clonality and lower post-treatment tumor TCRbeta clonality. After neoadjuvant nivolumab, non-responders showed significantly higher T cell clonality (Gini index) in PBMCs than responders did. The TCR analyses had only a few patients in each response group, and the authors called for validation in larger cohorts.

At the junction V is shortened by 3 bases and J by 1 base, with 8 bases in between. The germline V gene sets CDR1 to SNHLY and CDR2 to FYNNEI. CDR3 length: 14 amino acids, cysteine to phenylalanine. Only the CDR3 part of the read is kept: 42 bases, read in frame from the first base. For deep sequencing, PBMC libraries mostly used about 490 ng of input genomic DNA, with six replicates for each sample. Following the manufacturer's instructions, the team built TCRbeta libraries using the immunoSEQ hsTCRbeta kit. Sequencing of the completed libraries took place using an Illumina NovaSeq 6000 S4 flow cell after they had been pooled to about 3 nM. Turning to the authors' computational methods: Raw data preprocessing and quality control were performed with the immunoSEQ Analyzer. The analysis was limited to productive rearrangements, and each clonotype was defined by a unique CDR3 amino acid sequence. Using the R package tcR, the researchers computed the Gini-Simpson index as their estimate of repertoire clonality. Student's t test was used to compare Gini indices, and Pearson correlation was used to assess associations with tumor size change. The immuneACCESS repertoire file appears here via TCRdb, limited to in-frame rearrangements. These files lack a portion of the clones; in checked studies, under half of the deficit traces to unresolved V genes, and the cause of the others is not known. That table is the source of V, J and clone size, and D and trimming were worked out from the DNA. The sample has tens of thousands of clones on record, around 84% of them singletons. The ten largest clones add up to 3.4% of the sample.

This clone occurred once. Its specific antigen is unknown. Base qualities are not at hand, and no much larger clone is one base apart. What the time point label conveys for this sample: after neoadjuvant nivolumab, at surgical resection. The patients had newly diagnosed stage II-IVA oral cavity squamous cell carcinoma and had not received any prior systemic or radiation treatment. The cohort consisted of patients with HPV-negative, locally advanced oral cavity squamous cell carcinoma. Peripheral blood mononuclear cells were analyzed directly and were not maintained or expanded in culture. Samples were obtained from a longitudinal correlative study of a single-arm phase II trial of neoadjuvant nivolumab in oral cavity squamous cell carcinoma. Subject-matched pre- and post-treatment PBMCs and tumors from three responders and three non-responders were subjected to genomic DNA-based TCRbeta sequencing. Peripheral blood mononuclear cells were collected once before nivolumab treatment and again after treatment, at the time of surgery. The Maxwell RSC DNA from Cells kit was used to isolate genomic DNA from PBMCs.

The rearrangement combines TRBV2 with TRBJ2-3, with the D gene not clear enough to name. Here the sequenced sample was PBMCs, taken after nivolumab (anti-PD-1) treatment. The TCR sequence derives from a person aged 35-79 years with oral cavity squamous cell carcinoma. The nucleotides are TGTGCCAGCAGTGACCGACTTGGCACAGATACGCAGTATTTT. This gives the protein CASSDRLGTDTQYF.